The 23 T cell receptor beta chains listed next were all sequenced from one sample in a study of early T cells in non-severe SARS-CoV-2 infection. TCRdb recomputed calls from the 5' RACE reads with MiXCR, one row per CDR3 protein. The top ten hold 1.5% to 2% of the sample, which has 55,000 to 75,000 distinct CDR3 sequences, about 12% seen once. The sample was whole blood. These receptors were obtained from an adult who was a healthcare worker with PCR-confirmed SARS-CoV-2 infection or an uninfected control (not recorded which).

The chain couples TRBV10-2 to TRBJ2-7, with D perhaps TRBD2 (7 bases). The CDR3 extends over 13 amino acids. V shed 3 bases and J shed 6 bases, with 12 bases lying between them. Germline V gives CDR1 WSHSY, CDR2 SAAADI. Here the CDR3 reads CASSDWGGSEQYF. The CDR3 DNA reads TGCGCCAGCAGTGATTGGGGGGGCAGCGAGCAGTACTTC.

A few counts support this clonotype. J is TRBJ2-3 and V is TRBV6-8, with 7 bases fitting TRBD2. Per germline, CDR1 MNHGY and CDR2 SAAAGT. The junction had 20 bases not matched to a gene; V was cut back by 7 bases and J by 10 bases. The CDR3 loop spans 16 amino acids. This CDR3 is CASIKPRTRLAGSQYF. DNA of the CDR3: TGTGCCAGCATTAAACCCCGAACTAGACTAGCCGGATCGCAGTATTTT.

This clonotype has a handful of counts. The CDR3 DNA sequence: TGTGCCAGCTCTTTGGAGGAAGAGACCCAGTACTTC. This translates into CASSLEEETQYF. This sequence joins TRBV6-6 and TRBJ2-5; a weak D match, TRBD2 (5 bases). In germline, CDR1 is MNHNY, CDR2 SVGAGI (reference sequence). The CDR3 length is 12 residues. The V end was cut by 8 bases, the J end by 3 bases, with 10 bases between.

The table lists this clonotype with a few counts. V and J are TRBV29-1 and TRBJ2-4; possible D gene TRBD1, 6 bases. The ends were cut back, 1 base at V and 6 bases at J, with 10 bases in the middle. Germline V gives CDR1 SQVTM, CDR2 ANQGSEA. The length of the CDR3 is 13 residues. CDR3 nucleotides: TGCAGCGTTGAAGCAGGGGTTGGAAACATTCAGTACTTC. Its translation: CSVEAGVGNIQYF.

V and J are TRBV6-5 and TRBJ1-1; the match to TRBD1 covers 8 bases. CDR3 length: 14 residues. Trimming at V came to 7 bases and at J to 3 bases, leaving 7 bases not matched to a gene. Germline CDR1 and CDR2: MNHEY and SVGAGI. This CDR3 is CASTQDRAHTEAFF. The CDR3 nucleotides are TGTGCCAGCACCCAGGACAGGGCCCACACTGAAGCTTTCTTT.

The sample holds a few counts of this clonotype. The chain links TRBV7-2 to TRBJ1-3; D remains unclear. The CDR3 sequence is 14 residues long. The germline gives CDR1 SGHTA, CDR2 FQGNSA. Trimming stripped 6 bases from V and 4 bases from J, with 13 bases between. The CDR3 DNA sequence: TGTGCCAGCAGGTTGTACAGTAGGGGAAACACCATATATTTT. Protein sequence: CASRLYSRGNTIYF.

This clonotype was detected ten times or more. V usage is TRBV11-2 and J usage is TRBJ2-7; 9 bases are a match to TRBD1. J was trimmed by 3 bases and V by 3 bases; bases with no gene match: 6. The length of the CDR3 is 15 residues. Germline V gene sequence: CDR1 SGHAT, CDR2 FQNNGV. CDR3 protein: CASSFPGTGFYEQYF. As DNA, the CDR3 is TGTGCCAGCAGCTTTCCTGGGACAGGGTTCTACGAGCAGTACTTC.

This clonotype was seen a handful of times. The CDR3 here is CAWSGFAGDQETQYF. DNA of the CDR3: TGTGCCTGGAGTGGGTTTGCGGGGGACCAAGAGACCCAGTACTTC. The chain is built from TRBV30 and TRBJ2-5, with 7 nucleotides matching TRBD2. The J segment lost 0 bases and the V segment lost 1 base, leaving 5 bases of the junction unmatched. CDR1 GTSNPN and CDR2 SVGIG come from the germline V gene (reference sequence). The CDR3 runs 15 residues.

The CDR3 sequence is CASSYSSRFEGYTF. The CDR3 bases are TGTGCCAGCAGTTACTCGAGCAGGTTCGAAGGCTACACCTTC. The J gene is TRBJ1-2, the V gene TRBV6-5, with no clear D. Germline assignment: CDR1 MNHEY and CDR2 SVGAGI. The CDR3 spans 14 residues. V shed 0 bases and J shed 8 bases, with 13 bases lying between them.

The chain has TRBV11-3 and TRBJ2-7, with D perhaps matching TRBD1 (5 bases). The CDR3 has 17 residues. Germline-derived CDR1 and CDR2 are SGHNT and YENEEA. Between the trimmed V and J ends, which lost 2 bases and 6 bases, there was a span of 23 bases. The CDR3 region has the DNA TGTGCCAGCAGCTTACTCCCGCCAGGGAATTCCCCGGTCGAGCAGTACTTC. Protein sequence: CASSLLPPGNSPVEQYF.

The table lists this clonotype with a few counts. The chain recombines TRBV6-2 or TRBV6-3 with TRBJ1-2, with D unresolved. Per the germline V gene, CDR1 is MNHEY and CDR2 is SVGEGT. This CDR3 is 14 amino acids long. Trimming took off 6 bases at V and 4 bases at J, with 15 bases between the two ends. Here the CDR3 reads CASRPTGGVYGYTF. DNA for the CDR3: TGTGCCAGCAGACCGACCGGCGGGGTCTATGGCTACACCTTC.

The rearrangement uses TRBV12-3 or TRBV12-4 and TRBJ2-7; the D call may be TRBD1 or TRBD2 (5 bases each). V was trimmed by 2 bases and J by 0 bases, leaving 17 bases between them. The CDR3 contains 17 residues. CDR3 in DNA: TGTGCCAGCAGTTTATGGGGCCTAGGGGCGGGCTCCTACGAGCAGTACTTC. Translating it yields CASSLWGLGAGSYEQYF.

The chain's CDR3 is CASSLFPNEQFF. In DNA, the CDR3 is TGTGCCAGCAGCTTATTCCCCAATGAGCAGTTCTTC. The J gene is TRBJ2-1, the V gene TRBV13; the D is unclear. V was pared by 2 bases and J by 6 bases, with 5 bases between. In germline, CDR1 is PRHDT, CDR2 FYEKMQ (reference sequence). This CDR3 comprises 12 residues.

V usage is TRBV28 and J usage is TRBJ1-1; D ambiguous. The CDR3 is 14 residues long. Germline CDR1 and CDR2: MDHEN and SYDVKM. V was pared by 3 bases and J by 0 bases, with 8 bases between. This chain's CDR3 is CASSFTQLNTEAFF. The DNA of the CDR3 is TGTGCCAGCAGTTTTACCCAATTGAACACTGAAGCTTTCTTT. Full variable domain (missing parts from reference TRBV28 and TRBJ1-1): DVKVTQSSRYLVKRTGEKVFLECVQDMDHENMFWYRQDPGLGLRLIYFSYDVKMKEKGDIPEGYSVSREKKERFSLILESASTNQTSMYLCASSFTQLNTEAFFGQGTRLTVV.

This clonotype showed up many times. The chain employs TRBV20-1 and TRBJ2-1; tentatively, D is TRBD2 (6 bases). Germline-derived CDR1 and CDR2 are DFQATT and SNEGSKA (reference sequence). The CDR3 sequence is 12 residues long. Here the CDR3 reads CGVSSDSDEQFF. In DNA, the CDR3 is TGCGGAGTATCTAGCGATTCCGATGAGCAGTTCTTC.

This chain uses TRBV7-9 with TRBJ1-1; TRBD1 aligns across 7 bases. V was pared by 0 bases and J by 6 bases, with 13 bases of the junction left unmatched. The CDR3 spans 17 residues. The germline gives CDR1 SEHNR, CDR2 FQNEAQ (reference sequence). The CDR3 bases are TGTGCCAGCAGCTTAGCCCGAATCGGACAGGAAGGGGCTGAAGCTTTCTTT. Its translation: CASSLARIGQEGAEAFF. The complete variable domain, with remaining parts taken from reference TRBV7-9 and TRBJ1-1, reads DTGVSQNPRHKITKRGQNVTFRCDPISEHNRLYWYRQTLGQGPEFLTYFQNEAQLEKSRLLSDRFSAERPKGSFSTLEIQRTEQGDSAMYLCASSLARIGQEGAEAFFGQGTRLTVV.

The gene calls are TRBV20-1 and TRBJ2-2; maybe TRBD2 (7 bases). CDR1 and CDR2 (germline): DFQATT, SNEGSKA (reference sequence). The CDR3 has 12 residues. Trimming removed 6 bases from V and 6 bases from J, with 11 bases in between. CDR3: CSARGGAGELFF. The CDR3 DNA sequence: TGCAGTGCCCGAGGGGGGGCCGGGGAGCTGTTTTTT.

The rearrangement links TRBV10-3 to TRBJ2-5, with 11 bases that match TRBD2. After removal of 11 bases from V and 5 bases from J, the junction contained 16 bases not matched to a gene. Per the germline V gene, CDR1 is ENHRY and CDR2 is SYGVKD. The length of the CDR3 is 16 residues. In DNA, the CDR3 is TGTGCCGCAATGTCTAGCGGGGGGCCCGGTGGGGAGACCCAGTACTTC. Amino acids: CAAMSSGGPGGETQYF.

The chain links TRBV20-1 to TRBJ1-1; D unclear. Per germline, CDR1 DFQATT and CDR2 SNEGSKA (reference sequence). This CDR3 spans 12 amino acids. V lost 6 bases and J 4 bases, leaving 12 bases between the germline ends. Here the CDR3 reads CSAGGGGTEAFF. CDR3 bases: TGCAGTGCCGGTGGTGGTGGCACTGAAGCTTTCTTT.

A few counts support this clonotype. The chain couples TRBV7-2 to TRBJ2-3, with 7 bases identical to TRBD2. CDR1 and CDR2 from the germline V gene are SGHTA and FQGNSA. CDR3 length: 17 amino acids. The ends lost 1 base at V and 0 bases at J; junction bases unmatched: 7. The DNA for the CDR3 is TGTGCCAGCAGCTTAGGTGGGCTAGCGGTGAGCACAGATACGCAGTATTTT. Translation gives CASSLGGLAVSTDTQYF.

The V call is TRBV29-1, the J call TRBJ2-3; 12 bases are a match to TRBD1. V was clipped by 2 bases and J by 6 bases; unmatched bases: 6. The CDR3 is made up of 15 amino acids. CDR1 and CDR2 from the germline V gene are SQVTM and ANQGSEA. CDR3 protein: CSVERGTGGFDTQYF. In nucleotides, the CDR3 is TGCAGCGTTGAAAGGGGGACAGGGGGCTTCGATACGCAGTATTTT.

This clonotype was observed many times. The chain combines TRBV10-1 with TRBJ2-4, with 8 bases lining up with TRBD1. The CDR3 extends over 14 amino acids. Germline assignment: CDR1 WNHNN and CDR2 SYGVQD (reference sequence). After removal of 6 bases from V and 7 bases from J, the junction contained 8 bases not matched to a gene. The CDR3 spells CASSPTGVRNIQYF. In nucleotides, the CDR3 is TGCGCCAGCAGCCCGACAGGGGTGAGGAACATTCAGTACTTC.

The CDR3 bases are TGTGCCAGCTCACCTTATGACTCTGGAAACACCATATATTTT. Translating it yields CASSPYDSGNTIYF. The chain employs TRBV18 and TRBJ1-3, with D unclear. The V gene lost 3 bases and the J gene lost 0 bases, with 6 bases spanning the gap. Germline lookup yields CDR1 KGHSH and CDR2 LQKENI. CDR3 length equals 14 residues.